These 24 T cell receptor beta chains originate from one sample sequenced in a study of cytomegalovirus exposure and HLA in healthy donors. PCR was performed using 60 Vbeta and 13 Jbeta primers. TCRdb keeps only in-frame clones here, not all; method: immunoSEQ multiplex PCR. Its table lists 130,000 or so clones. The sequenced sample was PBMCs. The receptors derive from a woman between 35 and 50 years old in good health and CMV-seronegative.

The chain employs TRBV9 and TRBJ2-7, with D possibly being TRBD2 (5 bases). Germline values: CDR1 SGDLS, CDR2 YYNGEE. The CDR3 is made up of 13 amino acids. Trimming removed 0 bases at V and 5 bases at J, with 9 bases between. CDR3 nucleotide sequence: TGTGCCAGCAGCGTAGACTTCGGGGACGAGCAGTACTTC. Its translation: CASSVDFGDEQYF.

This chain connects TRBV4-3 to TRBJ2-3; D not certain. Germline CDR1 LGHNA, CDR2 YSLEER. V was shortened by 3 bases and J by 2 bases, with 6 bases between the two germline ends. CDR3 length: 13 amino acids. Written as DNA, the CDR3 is TGCGCCAGCAGCCATGAGAACACAGATACGCAGTATTTT. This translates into CASSHENTDTQYF.

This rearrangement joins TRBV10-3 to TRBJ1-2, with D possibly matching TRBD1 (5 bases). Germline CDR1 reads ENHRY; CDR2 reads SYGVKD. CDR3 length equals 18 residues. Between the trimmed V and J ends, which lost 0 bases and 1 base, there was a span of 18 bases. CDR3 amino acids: CAISESNPGSEINYGYTF. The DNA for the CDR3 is TGTGCCATCAGTGAGTCGAATCCAGGGTCGGAGATTAACTATGGCTACACCTTC.

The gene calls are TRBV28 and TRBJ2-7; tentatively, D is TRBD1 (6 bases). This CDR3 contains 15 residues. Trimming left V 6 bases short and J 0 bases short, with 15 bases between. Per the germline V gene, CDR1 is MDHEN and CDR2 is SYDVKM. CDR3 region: CASRGTGKGSYEQYV. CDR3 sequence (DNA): TGTGCCAGCAGGGGCACAGGGAAGGGCTCCTACGAGCAGTACGTC.

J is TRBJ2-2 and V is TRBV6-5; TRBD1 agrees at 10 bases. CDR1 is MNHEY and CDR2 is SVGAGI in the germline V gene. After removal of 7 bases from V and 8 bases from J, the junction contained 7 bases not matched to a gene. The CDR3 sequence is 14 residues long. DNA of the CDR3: TGTGCCAGCACCTATGACAGGGGGCTAGGGGAGCTGTTTTTT. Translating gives CASTYDRGLGELFF.

The CDR3 spells CASSLGGGSYEQYF. In nucleotides, the CDR3 is TGCGCCAGCAGCTTGGGCGGGGGCTCCTACGAGCAGTACTTC. The V and J genes are TRBV5-1 and TRBJ2-5; 7 bases match TRBD2. The J call is uncertain, as TRBJ2-7 better fits the DNA end. The CDR3 totals 14 residues. Germline loops: CDR1 SGHRS, CDR2 YFSETQ.

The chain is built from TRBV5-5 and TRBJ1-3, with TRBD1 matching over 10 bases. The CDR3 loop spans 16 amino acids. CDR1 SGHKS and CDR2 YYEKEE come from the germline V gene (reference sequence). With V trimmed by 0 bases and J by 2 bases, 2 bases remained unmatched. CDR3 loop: CASSLAGTGAGNTIYF. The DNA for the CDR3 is TGTGCCAGCAGCTTGGCAGGGACAGGGGCTGGAAACACCATATATTTT.

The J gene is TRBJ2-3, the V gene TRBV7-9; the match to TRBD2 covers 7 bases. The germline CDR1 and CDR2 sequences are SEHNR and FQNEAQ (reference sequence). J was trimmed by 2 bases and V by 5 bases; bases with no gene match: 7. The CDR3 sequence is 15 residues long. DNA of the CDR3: TGTGCCAGCAGCAGACTCGGGGGGAACACAGATACGCAGTATTTT. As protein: CASSRLGGNTDTQYF.

The DNA of the CDR3 is TGTGCCAGTTCGTGGACACCGACATATGGCTACACCTTC. It is translated as CASSWTPTYGYTF. The gene calls are TRBV19 and TRBJ1-2; D perhaps matches TRBD1 (5 bases). Per the germline V gene, CDR1 is LNHDA and CDR2 is SQIVND (reference sequence). Trimming shortened V by 8 bases and J by 5 bases, and 15 bases separated the two germline ends. The CDR3 runs to 13 residues.

CDR3 nucleotides: TGTGCCAGCAGCTTAGAACAGGGAGCCTATGGCTACACCTTC. This sequence encodes CASSLEQGAYGYTF. This sequence joins TRBV7-9 and TRBJ1-2; TRBD1 might be the D (6 bases). Germline-derived CDR1 and CDR2 are SEHNR and FQNEAQ (reference sequence). The CDR3 is 14 amino acids. The V end was cut by 1 base, the J end by 4 bases, with 10 bases between.

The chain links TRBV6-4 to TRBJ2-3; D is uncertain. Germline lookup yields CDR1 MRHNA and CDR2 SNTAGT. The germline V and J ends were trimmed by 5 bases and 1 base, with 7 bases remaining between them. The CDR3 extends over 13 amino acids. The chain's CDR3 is CASSIERTDTQYF. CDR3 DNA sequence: TGTGCCAGCAGTATAGAACGCACAGATACGCAGTATTTT.

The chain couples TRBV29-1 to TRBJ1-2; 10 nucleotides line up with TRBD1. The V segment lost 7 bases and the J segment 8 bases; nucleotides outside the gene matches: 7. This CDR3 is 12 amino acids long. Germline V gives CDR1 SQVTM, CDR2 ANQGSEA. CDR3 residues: CSDGQGGRGYTF. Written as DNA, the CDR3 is TGCAGCGACGGACAGGGGGGCCGCGGCTACACCTTC.

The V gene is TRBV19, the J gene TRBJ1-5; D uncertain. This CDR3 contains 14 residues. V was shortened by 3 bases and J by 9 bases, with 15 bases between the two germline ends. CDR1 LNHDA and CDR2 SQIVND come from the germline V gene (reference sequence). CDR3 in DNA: TGTGCCAGTAGTATTTCGGGAGTAGGTTCGCCCCAGCATTTT. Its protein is CASSISGVGSPQHF. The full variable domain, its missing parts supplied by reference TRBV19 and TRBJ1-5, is DGGITQSPKYLFRKEGQNVTLSCEQNLNHDAMYWYRQDPGQGLRLIYYSQIVNDFQKGDIAEGYSVSREKKESFPLTVTSAQKNPTAFYLCASSISGVGSPQHFGDGTRLSIL.

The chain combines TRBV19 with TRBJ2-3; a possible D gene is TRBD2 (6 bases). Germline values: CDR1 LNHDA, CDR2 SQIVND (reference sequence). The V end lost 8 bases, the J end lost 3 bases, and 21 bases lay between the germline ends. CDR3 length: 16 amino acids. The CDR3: CASALEGLRRTDTQYF. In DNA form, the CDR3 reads TGTGCCAGTGCCCTGGAGGGTCTGCGAAGGACAGATACGCAGTATTTT.

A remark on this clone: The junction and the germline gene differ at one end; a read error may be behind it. This CDR3 is CACSRTDSYEQYF. The CDR3 nucleotides read TGTGCCTGCAGCAGGACAGACTCCTACGAGCAGTACTTC. The chain is built from TRBV7-8 and TRBJ2-7; D is possibly TRBD1 (6 bases). CDR1 and CDR2 (germline): SGHVS, FQNEAQ. CDR3 length: 13 amino acids.

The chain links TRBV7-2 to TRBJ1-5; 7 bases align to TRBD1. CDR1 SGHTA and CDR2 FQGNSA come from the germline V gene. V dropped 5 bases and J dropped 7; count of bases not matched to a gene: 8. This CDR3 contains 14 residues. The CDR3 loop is CASSDDRVRQPQHF. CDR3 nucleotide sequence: TGTGCCAGCAGCGACGACAGGGTGAGACAGCCCCAGCATTTT.

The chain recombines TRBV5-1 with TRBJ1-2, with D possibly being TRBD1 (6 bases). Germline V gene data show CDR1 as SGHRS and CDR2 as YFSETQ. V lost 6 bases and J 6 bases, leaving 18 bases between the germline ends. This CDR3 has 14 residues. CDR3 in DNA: TGCGCCAGCACCAGGGACACCCCAACTGATGGCTACACCTTC. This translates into CASTRDTPTDGYTF.

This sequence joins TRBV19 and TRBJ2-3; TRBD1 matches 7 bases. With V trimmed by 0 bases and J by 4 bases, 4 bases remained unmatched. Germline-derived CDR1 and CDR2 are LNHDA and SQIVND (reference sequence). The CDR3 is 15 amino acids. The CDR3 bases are TGTGCCAGTAGTATAGAAGGGGACAGCTCAGATACGCAGTATTTT. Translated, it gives CASSIEGDSSDTQYF.

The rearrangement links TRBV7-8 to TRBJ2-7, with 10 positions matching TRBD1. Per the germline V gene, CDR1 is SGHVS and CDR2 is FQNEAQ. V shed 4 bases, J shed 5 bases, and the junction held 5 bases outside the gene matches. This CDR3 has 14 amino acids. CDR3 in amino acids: CASSSGTGVNEQYF. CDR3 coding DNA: TGTGCCAGCAGCTCCGGGACAGGGGTGAACGAGCAGTACTTC.

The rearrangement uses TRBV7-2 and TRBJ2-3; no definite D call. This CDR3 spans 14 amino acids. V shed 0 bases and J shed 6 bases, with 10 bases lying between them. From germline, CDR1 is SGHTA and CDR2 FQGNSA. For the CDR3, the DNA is TGTGCCAGCAGCTTAGCGATCCGAGTGGATACGCAGTATTTT. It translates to CASSLAIRVDTQYF.

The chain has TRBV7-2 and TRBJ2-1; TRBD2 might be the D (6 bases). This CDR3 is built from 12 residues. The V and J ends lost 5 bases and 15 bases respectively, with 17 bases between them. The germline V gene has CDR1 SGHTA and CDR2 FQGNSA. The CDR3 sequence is CASSLQGTGGFF. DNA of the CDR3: TGTGCCAGCAGCCTACAAGGGACCGGGGGGTTCTTC.

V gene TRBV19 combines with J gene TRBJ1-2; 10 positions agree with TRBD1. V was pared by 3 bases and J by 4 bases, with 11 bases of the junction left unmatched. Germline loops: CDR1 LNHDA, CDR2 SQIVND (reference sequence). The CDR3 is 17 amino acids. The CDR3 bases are TGTGCCAGTAGTATTCCCCGGGGACAGGGGTTTACCTATGGCTACACCTTC. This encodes CASSIPRGQGFTYGYTF.

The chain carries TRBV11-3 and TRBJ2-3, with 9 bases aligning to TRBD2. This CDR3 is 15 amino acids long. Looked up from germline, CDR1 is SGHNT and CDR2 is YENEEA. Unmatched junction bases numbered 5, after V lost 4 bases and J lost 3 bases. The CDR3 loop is CASSSISGGTDTQYF. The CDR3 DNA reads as TGTGCCAGCAGCTCGATAAGCGGGGGGACAGATACGCAGTATTTT.

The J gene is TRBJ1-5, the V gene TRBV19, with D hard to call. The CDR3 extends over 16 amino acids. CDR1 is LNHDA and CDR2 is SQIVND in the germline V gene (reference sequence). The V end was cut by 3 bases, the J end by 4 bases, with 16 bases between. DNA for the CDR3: TGTGCCAGTAGTATCCCCACGGGTGGTAGGAATCAGCCCCAGCATTTT. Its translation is CASSIPTGGRNQPQHF. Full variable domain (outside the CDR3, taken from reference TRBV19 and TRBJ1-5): DGGITQSPKYLFRKEGQNVTLSCEQNLNHDAMYWYRQDPGQGLRLIYYSQIVNDFQKGDIAEGYSVSREKKESFPLTVTSAQKNPTAFYLCASSIPTGGRNQPQHFGDGTRLSIL.